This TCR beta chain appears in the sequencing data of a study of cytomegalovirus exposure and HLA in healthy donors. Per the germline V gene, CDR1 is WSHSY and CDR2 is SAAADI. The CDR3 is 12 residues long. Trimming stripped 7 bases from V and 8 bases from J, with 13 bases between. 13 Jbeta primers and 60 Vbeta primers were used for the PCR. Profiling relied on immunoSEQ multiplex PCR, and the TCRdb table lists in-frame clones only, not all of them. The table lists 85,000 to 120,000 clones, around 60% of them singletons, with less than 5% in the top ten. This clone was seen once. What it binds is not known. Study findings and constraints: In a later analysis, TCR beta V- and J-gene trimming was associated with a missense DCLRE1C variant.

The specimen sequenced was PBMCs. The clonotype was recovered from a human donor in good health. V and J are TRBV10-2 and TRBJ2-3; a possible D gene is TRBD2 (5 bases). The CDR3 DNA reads TGCGCCAGCATGGAGGCGCTGGGTACGCAGTATTTT. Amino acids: CASMEALGTQYF.